The clone carrying this T cell receptor (beta chain) was counted only a few times. Its antigen is undetermined. Time point defined: newly diagnosed GD, antithyroid drugs for less than 3 months. PBMCs provided the RNA from which the TCR library was made. These data belong to a study of regulatory T cells in long-lasting Graves disease. Study conclusions and caveats: Results may be inaccurate due to the small sample size. Samples came from peripheral blood alone, without thyroid tissue. Persistent disease favored TRBV28, TRBJ1-2 and TRBJ2-5.

Libraries of TCR beta came from iRepertoire HTBI primers plus Arm-PCR of CDR3 regions. MiXCR was run by TCRdb on the multiplex PCR reads, yielding one entry per CDR3 protein. The sample has 400,000 to 450,000 distinct CDR3 sequences, about a sixth seen once; the top ten hold about 10%. Germline V gene data show CDR1 as MGHRA and CDR2 as YSYEKL. V lost 4 bases to trimming and J lost 5 bases, with 14 bases between them. The CDR3 covers 14 residues. This sample was also put to use in a study of T cells in Graves' hyperthyroidism and ophthalmopathy. That work adds: Graves' hyperthyroidism showing no ophthalmopathy progression within 18 months was considered stable.

The receptor comes from a woman aged 25 to 45 with Graves disease. The chain combines TRBV4-1 with TRBJ1-1, with D uncertain. The sample in question was peripheral blood mononuclear cells (PBMCs), obtained at new diagnosis, from a patient treated with antithyroid drugs. The CDR3 DNA reads as TGCGCCAGCAGCCCCCTCTCGGGAACAACTGAAGCTTTCTTT. Its translation: CASSPLSGTTEAFF.